This is a list of T cell receptor beta chains from one sample in a study of blood T cell repertoires in COVID-19. Libraries were prepared by immunoSEQ multiplex PCR; TCRdb keeps only in-frame clonotypes and omits some of them. This table has 250,000 or so clones, about 80% appearing once. The material sequenced was peripheral blood. Source of these receptors: a man aged 30 to 45 who had recovered from COVID-19. Both conserved end residues are part of each CDR3. A D gene is named only where the DNA matches it firmly. Clone size appears in some rows only: once, few, many, or a class for an expanded clone.

size	V	J	D	CDR3	DNA
.	TRBV27	TRBJ1-6	.	CASSPRRLTNSPLHF	TGTGCCAGCAGTCCAAGACGACTAACCAATTCACCCCTCCACTTT
few	TRBV4-2	TRBJ2-2	.	CASSQDSLTNTGELFF	TGTGCCAGCAGCCAAGATAGCCTTACTAACACCGGGGAGCTGTTTTTT
.	TRBV5-1	TRBJ2-2	.	CASSLAYAGNTGELFF	TGCGCCAGCAGCTTGGCCTACGCGGGGAACACCGGGGAGCTGTTTTTT
once	TRBV7-2	TRBJ2-3	TRBD2	CASSVQTSWSTDTQYF	TGTGCCAGCAGCGTTCAGACTAGCTGGAGCACAGATACGCAGTATTTT
.	TRBV15	TRBJ2-7	TRBD2	CATSRDITSGPYEQYF	TGTGCCACCAGCAGAGATATAACTAGCGGGCCCTACGAGCAGTACTTC
.	TRBV5-5	TRBJ2-5	.	CASSFSVRGDGAETQYF	TGTGCCAGCAGCTTTTCGGTCAGGGGGGATGGTGCGGAGACCCAGTACTTC
.	TRBV19	TRBJ1-2	.	CASSIGTTNYGYTF	TGTGCCAGTAGTATTGGGACAACTAACTATGGCTACACCTTC
.	TRBV2	TRBJ2-7	.	CASSVGGPPEQYF	TGTGCCAGCAGTGTCGGGGGGCCCCCGGAGCAGTACTTC
once	TRBV11-2	TRBJ2-3	.	CASSSGLGPTQYF	TGTGCCAGCAGCTCCGGACTCGGTCCGACGCAGTATTTT
.	TRBV2	TRBJ1-4	.	CASGGRARREEKLFF	TGTGCCAGCGGCGGCAGGGCCAGGAGAGAAGAAAAACTGTTTTTT
.	TRBV5-1	TRBJ2-5	TRBD2	CASSWRASGVYQETQYF	TGCGCCAGCAGTTGGCGGGCTAGCGGTGTGTACCAAGAGACCCAGTACTTC
.	TRBV3-1/TRBV3-2	TRBJ2-7	.	CASSQDTGGSKYF	TGTGCCAGCAGCCAAGATACCGGGGGTAGTAAGTACTTC
once	TRBV18	TRBJ2-7	.	CASSPSSVASYEQYF	TGTGCCAGCTCACCAAGTTCAGTGGCTTCCTACGAGCAGTACTTC
.	TRBV9	TRBJ1-5	.	CASSVGLSNQPQHF	TGTGCCAGCAGCGTGGGCCTTAGCAATCAGCCCCAGCATTTT